The rows below give T cell receptor beta chains drawn from one sample of a study of identical twins' blood T cells. TCRdb redid the calling of the 5' RACE reads with MiXCR, one entry per CDR3 protein. This table holds 350,000 to 400,000 distinct CDR3 sequences, about 28% found once. Material: PBMCs. These receptors were collected from a woman aged 18 to 50 in good health. CDR3s include the opening cysteine and the closing phenylalanine or tryptophan. D genes are given only for firm matches. Clone size appears in some rows only: once, few, many, or a class for an expanded clone.

abundance: -
d_gene: -
v_gene: TRBV4-3
j_gene: TRBJ1-6
CDR3aa: CASIQGGVRSPLHF
CDR3nt: TGCGCCAGCATCCAAGGGGGGGTAAGGTCACCCCTCCACTTT

abundance: -
d_gene: -
v_gene: TRBV20-1
j_gene: TRBJ2-2
CDR3aa: CSATHSSERNTGELFF
CDR3nt: TGCAGTGCCACACATAGTAGCGAACGAAACACCGGGGAGCTGTTTTTT

abundance: few
d_gene: TRBD2
v_gene: TRBV11-2
j_gene: TRBJ2-2
CDR3aa: CASSLGLAGGLNTGELFF
CDR3nt: TGTGCCAGCAGCTTAGGGCTAGCGGGGGGGCTTAACACCGGGGAGCTGTTTTTT

abundance: -
d_gene: -
v_gene: TRBV11-3
j_gene: TRBJ1-6
CDR3aa: CASSFYGSSSPLHF
CDR3nt: TGTGCCAGCAGCTTCTACGGATCCAGTTCACCCCTCCACTTT

abundance: -
d_gene: TRBD2
v_gene: TRBV7-9
j_gene: TRBJ2-7
CDR3aa: CASSPPGLDWYEQYF
CDR3nt: TGTGCCAGCAGCCCACCGGGACTAGATTGGTACGAGCAGTACTTC

abundance: -
d_gene: TRBD1
v_gene: TRBV20-1
j_gene: TRBJ1-5
CDR3aa: CSAKSPGTGHQPQHF
CDR3nt: TGCAGTGCTAAATCACCCGGGACAGGGCATCAGCCCCAGCATTTT

abundance: -
d_gene: -
v_gene: TRBV28
j_gene: TRBJ2-1
CDR3aa: CASSLGGDPNNEQFF
CDR3nt: TGTGCCAGCAGCCTCGGGGGCGACCCTAACAATGAGCAGTTCTTC

abundance: -
d_gene: -
v_gene: TRBV5-1
j_gene: TRBJ1-1
CDR3aa: CASSSLTEPRPHEAFF
CDR3nt: TGCGCCAGCAGCTCTCTCACTGAACCGCGGCCTCATGAAGCTTTCTTT

abundance: few
d_gene: TRBD1
v_gene: TRBV20-1
j_gene: TRBJ1-4
CDR3aa: CSARVSDDRVGF
CDR3nt: TGCAGTGCTAGGGTATCAGACGACAGGGTAGGGTTT

abundance: few
d_gene: TRBD2
v_gene: TRBV20-1
j_gene: TRBJ2-1
CDR3aa: CSAQTSGRANEQFF
CDR3nt: TGCAGTGCCCAAACTAGCGGGAGGGCAAATGAGCAGTTCTTC